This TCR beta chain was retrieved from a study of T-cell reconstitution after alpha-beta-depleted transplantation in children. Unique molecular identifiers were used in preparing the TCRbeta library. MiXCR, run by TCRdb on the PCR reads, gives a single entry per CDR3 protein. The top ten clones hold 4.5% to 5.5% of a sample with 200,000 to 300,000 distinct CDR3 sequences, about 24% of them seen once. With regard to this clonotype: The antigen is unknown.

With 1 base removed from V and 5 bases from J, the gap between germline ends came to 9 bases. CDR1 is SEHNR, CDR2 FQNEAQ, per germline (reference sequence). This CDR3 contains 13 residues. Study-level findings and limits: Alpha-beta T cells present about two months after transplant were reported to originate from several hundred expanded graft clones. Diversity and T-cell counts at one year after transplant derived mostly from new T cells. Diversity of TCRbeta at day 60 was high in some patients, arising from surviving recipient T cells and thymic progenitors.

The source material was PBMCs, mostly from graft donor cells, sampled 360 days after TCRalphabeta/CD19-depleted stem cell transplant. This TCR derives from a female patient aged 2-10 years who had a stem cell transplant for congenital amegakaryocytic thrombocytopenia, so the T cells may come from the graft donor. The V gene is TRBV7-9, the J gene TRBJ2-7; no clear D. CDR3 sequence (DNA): TGTGCCAGCAGCTTAGATGGGCGAGACGAGCAGTACTTC. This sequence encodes CASSLDGRDEQYF.